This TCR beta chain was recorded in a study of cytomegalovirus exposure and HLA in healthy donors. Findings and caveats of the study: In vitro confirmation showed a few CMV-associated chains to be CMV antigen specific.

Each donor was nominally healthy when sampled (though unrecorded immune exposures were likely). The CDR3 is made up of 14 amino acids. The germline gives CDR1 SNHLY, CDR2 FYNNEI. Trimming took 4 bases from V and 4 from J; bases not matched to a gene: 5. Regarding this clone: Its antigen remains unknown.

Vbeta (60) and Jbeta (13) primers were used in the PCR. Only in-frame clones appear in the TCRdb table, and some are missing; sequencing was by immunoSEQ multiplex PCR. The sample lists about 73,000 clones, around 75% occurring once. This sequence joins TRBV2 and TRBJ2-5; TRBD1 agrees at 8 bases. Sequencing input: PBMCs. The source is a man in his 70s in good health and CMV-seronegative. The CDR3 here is CASSGPGGTETQYF. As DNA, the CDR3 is TGTGCCAGCAGTGGGCCAGGGGGCACAGAGACCCAGTACTTC.